A single sample gave rise to the 19 T cell receptor beta chains below, sequenced in a study of early T cells in non-severe SARS-CoV-2 infection (dated by TCRdb to the early 2020s). Library preparation employed 5' RACE. The sample was run on a NextSeq 500. TCRdb passed the public sequencing reads through fastp at Q25 and MiXCR, retaining productive beta sequences. Each CDR3 protein gets just one entry, which takes the most common genes and DNA from the rows behind it. This sample lists some 40,000 distinct CDR3 sequences; about 5% were detected once. The top ten clones comprise 15% to 20% of the sample. The sequencing sample was made of whole blood. These receptor sequences come from an adult who was a healthcare worker with PCR-confirmed SARS-CoV-2 infection or an uninfected control (not recorded which).

The chain combines TRBV7-9 with TRBJ2-7; D uncertain. V lost 4 bases to trimming and J lost 7 bases, with 8 bases between them. Looked up from germline, CDR1 is SEHNR and CDR2 is FQNEAQ (reference sequence). CDR3 length: 11 amino acids. CDR3 amino acids: CASSSPGEQYF. CDR3 DNA sequence: TGTGCCAGCAGCTCACCTGGGGAGCAGTACTTC.

This clonotype was counted at least ten times. The chain combines TRBV5-6 with TRBJ1-1, with 7 bases lining up with TRBD1. Germline trimming cut 2 bases from V and 1 base from J; bases unmatched to any gene: 8. In germline, CDR1 is SGHDT, CDR2 YYEEEE. The CDR3 is 16 residues long. In DNA form, the CDR3 reads TGTGCCAGCAGCTTAGCAGCCGGGACAGCGAACACTGAAGCTTTCTTT. It yields the protein CASSLAAGTANTEAFF.

V and J are TRBV20-1 and TRBJ2-3, with 7 bases aligning to TRBD2. The CDR3 spans 16 residues. V trimming: 6 bases; J trimming: 0 bases; junction bases outside the gene matches: 12. Germline CDR1 reads DFQATT; CDR2 reads SNEGSKA (reference sequence). CDR3 sequence (DNA): TGCAGTGCACCACGGGCTAGCGGTCGTAGCACAGATACGCAGTATTTT. This translates into CSAPRASGRSTDTQYF.

This clonotype was detected ten times or more. The rearrangement uses TRBV7-8 and TRBJ2-4; 8 nucleotides line up with TRBD2. The CDR3 contains 19 residues. The V gene end was trimmed by 3 bases and the J gene end by 1 base; junction bases not matched to a gene: 14. Germline V gene lookup returns CDR1 SGHVS and CDR2 FQNEAQ. CDR3 sequence: CASSFDLPGTRLAKNIQYF. DNA of the CDR3: TGTGCCAGCAGCTTCGACCTACCCGGGACTAGACTCGCCAAAAACATTCAGTACTTC.

This clonotype was seen repeatedly, ten times or more. This chain joins TRBV9 and TRBJ2-5; TRBD2 might be the D (5 bases). The CDR3 is 16 amino acids. The germline V gene encodes CDR1 SGDLS and CDR2 YYNGEE. Trimming took off 0 bases at V and 5 bases at J, with 17 bases between the two ends. The CDR3 loop is CASSVAEGARRETQYF. In DNA form, the CDR3 reads TGTGCCAGCAGCGTAGCAGAGGGCGCCCGGCGGGAGACCCAGTACTTC.

This clonotype came up many times. The chain has TRBV5-1 and TRBJ2-1; D might be TRBD2 (6 bases). This CDR3 region has 15 residues. Germline V gene lookup returns CDR1 SGHRS and CDR2 YFSETQ. Trimming took 7 bases from V and 4 from J, leaving 18 bases between them. The CDR3 coding sequence is TGCGCCAGCCAGACCGAACCAAGCGGGTACAATGAGCAGTTCTTC. Its protein product is CASQTEPSGYNEQFF.

This clonotype was seen more than once but under ten times. The chain recombines TRBV6-1 with TRBJ2-2, with 10 bases aligning to TRBD2. Germline V gene lookup returns CDR1 MNHNS and CDR2 SASEGT. With V trimmed by 8 bases and J by 6 bases, 3 bases remained unmatched. The CDR3 runs 13 residues. CDR3 sequence reads: CASERGGPGELFF. The CDR3 DNA is TGTGCCAGCGAGCGGGGGGGCCCCGGGGAGCTGTTTTTT.

This clonotype was observed a few times. The chain couples TRBV4-2 to TRBJ2-7, with a possible D match to TRBD1 (5 bases). Between the trimmed V and J ends, which lost 1 base and 3 bases, there was a span of 13 bases. CDR3 size: 15 residues. CDR1 is LGHNA and CDR2 is YNFKEQ in the germline V gene. CDR3 DNA sequence: TGTGCCAGCAGCCAAGTACGTGGGGCGGACTACGAGCAGTACTTC. Protein sequence: CASSQVRGADYEQYF.

This clonotype was observed many times. The CDR3 nucleotides read TGCAGTGCTAGGAGGGGGACAGGGGGAAACACCATATATTTT. Its protein is CSARRGTGGNTIYF. This chain uses TRBV20-1 with TRBJ1-3; 9 bases match TRBD1. The CDR3 covers 14 residues. Germline CDR1 reads DFQATT; CDR2 reads SNEGSKA (reference sequence). Germline trimming cut 3 bases from V and 4 bases from J; bases unmatched to any gene: 4.

This clonotype was observed at least ten times. This chain uses TRBV7-6 with TRBJ2-5; D possibly corresponds to TRBD2 (6 bases). The length of the CDR3 is 13 residues. Germline V lookup: CDR1 SGHVS, CDR2 FNYEAQ. Trimming left V 3 bases short and J 8 bases short, with 13 bases between. CDR3 sequence (DNA): TGTGCCAGCAGCTTGTCCAGCGGGTTAACCCAGTACTTC. Protein: CASSLSSGLTQYF.

This clonotype appeared many times. This chain uses TRBV20-1 with TRBJ1-3; D call uncertain. Trimming shortened V by 1 base and J by 5 bases, and 15 bases separated the two germline ends. Germline-derived CDR1 and CDR2 are DFQATT and SNEGSKA (reference sequence). The CDR3 runs 15 residues. The chain's CDR3 is CSARAHGADRNTIYF. CDR3 nucleotides: TGCAGTGCTAGAGCCCATGGAGCTGACAGAAACACCATATATTTT.

The rearrangement links TRBV10-3 to TRBJ2-3, with TRBD2 identical over 8 bases. Per the germline V gene, CDR1 is ENHRY and CDR2 is SYGVKD. Trimming cost V 10 bases and J 2 bases; bases outside gene matches: 11. The CDR3 covers 15 residues. CDR3 nucleotides: TGTGCCACCCGGGTCGCGGGGGGTATCACAGATACGCAGTATTTT. Protein product: CATRVAGGITDTQYF.

Ten or more counts support this clonotype. The CDR3 region is CASSYSGYRSGANVLTF. The CDR3 DNA follows: TGTGCCAGCAGTTACTCGGGTTACCGCTCTGGGGCCAACGTCCTGACTTTC. The rearrangement uses TRBV6-5 and TRBJ2-6, with no clear D. The V end lost 0 bases, the J end lost 0 bases, and 9 bases lay between the germline ends. The germline gives CDR1 MNHEY, CDR2 SVGAGI. CDR3 length: 17 residues.

This clonotype was seen at least ten times. The chain is built from TRBV7-9 and TRBJ1-1; D perhaps matches TRBD1 (5 bases). Germline lookup yields CDR1 SEHNR and CDR2 FQNEAQ (reference sequence). The CDR3 extends over 15 amino acids. Trimming removed 2 bases from V and 1 base from J, with 11 bases in between. CDR3 DNA: TGTGCCAGCAGCTTATACGGGGGATCGAACACTGAAGCTTTCTTT. Translated, it gives CASSLYGGSNTEAFF.

This clonotype was seen many times. The chain has TRBV5-1 and TRBJ1-4, with D hard to call. Germline lookup yields CDR1 SGHRS and CDR2 YFSETQ. V was pared by 1 base and J by 3 bases, with 7 bases between. The CDR3 extends over 14 amino acids. CDR3 DNA sequence: TGCGCCAGCAGCTTGAGTGAGGCTAATGAAAAACTGTTTTTT. Protein: CASSLSEANEKLFF. The full variable domain, completed using reference TRBV5-1 and TRBJ1-4, is KAGVTQTPRYLIKTRGQQVTLSCSPISGHRSVSWYQQTPGQGLQFLFEYFSETQRNKGNFPGRFSGRQFSNSRSEMNVSTLELGDSALYLCASSLSEANEKLFFGSGTQLSVL.

This clonotype occurred many times. This chain links TRBV5-1 with TRBJ1-6, with 7 nucleotides matching TRBD1. The junction had 3 bases not matched to a gene; V was cut back by 3 bases and J by 0 bases. Germline loops: CDR1 SGHRS, CDR2 YFSETQ. CDR3 length: 16 residues. The chain's CDR3 is CASSSGQISYNSPLHF. The CDR3 DNA follows: TGCGCCAGCAGCTCGGGACAGATCTCCTATAATTCACCCCTCCACTTT.

This clonotype came up a few times. The genes are TRBV18 and TRBJ1-1; D may be TRBD1 (5 bases). The CDR3 has 14 amino acids. V was clipped by 3 bases and J by 5 bases, with 13 bases between them. Germline assignment: CDR1 KGHSH and CDR2 LQKENI. CDR3 DNA: TGTGCCAGCTCACCGGGACTCGCCAGGACTGAAGCTTTCTTT. It is translated as CASSPGLARTEAFF.

This clonotype occurred a few times. The chain carries TRBV12-3 or TRBV12-4 and TRBJ2-5; the D is unclear. The ends were cut back, 4 bases at V and 7 bases at J, with 10 bases in the middle. CDR3 length: 12 residues. CDR3 DNA sequence: TGTGCCAGCAGTTCCGGACGGGCGACCCAGTACTTC. Its translation is CASSSGRATQYF.

This clonotype was seen at least ten times. The rearrangement links TRBV30 to TRBJ1-4; 7 bases fit TRBD1. V lost 0 bases to trimming and J lost 7 bases; unmatched junction nucleotides: 2. Germline assignment: CDR1 GTSNPN and CDR2 SVGIG (reference sequence). The CDR3 has 13 amino acids. Here the CDR3 DNA reads TGTGCCTGGAGTGTAACAGGGGTTGAAAAACTGTTTTTT. Protein sequence: CAWSVTGVEKLFF.